A selection of T cell receptor beta chains follows, all from one sample in a study of shared clonotypes between healthy human individuals. Profiled with immunoSEQ multiplex PCR; TCRdb holds only in-frame clones, not every one. The sample comprises about 2,200,000 clones, about 92% of which are singletons, and 1.7% rests with the top ten. Material: naive CD8+ T cells from PBMCs. Receptors originate from a man aged 18-30 years in good health. Some clones in this sample may be carry-over from other donors' samples. CDR3s include the opening cysteine and the closing phenylalanine or tryptophan. The order of the fields is V gene, J gene, CDR3 protein.

TRBV5-6	TRBJ2-1	CASSLREDRGTGINEQFF
TRBV6-1	TRBJ2-5	CATFGGETQYF
TRBV7-3	TRBJ2-1	CASSSIAGSSYNEQFF
TRBV27	TRBJ1-1	CASSLSFGNTEAFF
TRBV27	TRBJ2-5	CASGLAGVEVKETQYF
TRBV7-9	TRBJ1-1	CASSHGPYLVTEAFF
TRBV28	TRBJ2-7	CASSFKRGYSYEQYF
TRBV5-6	TRBJ2-1	CASSAQGYEQFF
TRBV7-6	TRBJ2-7	CASSLRPRQTYEQYF
TRBV28	TRBJ2-7	CASTETGSSYEQYF
TRBV14	TRBJ2-1	CASSPGLALYNEQFF
TRBV27	TRBJ2-7	CASSLVTSAEQYF
TRBV25-1	TRBJ1-1	CASRVEWNTEAFF
TRBV27	TRBJ2-5	CASSELPGEQYF
TRBV19	TRBJ2-2	CASSPFSAVTGELFF
TRBV28	TRBJ2-7	CASGHEQYF
TRBV19	TRBJ2-1	CASSILAGGDANEQFF
TRBV9	TRBJ1-1	CASSAETGGTEAFF
TRBV7-1	TRBJ1-1	CASSSPLGTEAFF
TRBV9	TRBJ1-1	CASSVVSLQVLGNTEAFF
TRBV4-1	TRBJ2-7	CASSQDEGFSYEQYF
TRBV10-3	TRBJ1-5	CAISQGLGQPQHF